The clone carrying this T cell receptor (beta chain) was counted between two and nine times. Authors' analysis steps: Amplification of reference gene primers provided the estimated nucleated cell counts. TCRdb keeps only in-frame clones here, not all; method: immunoSEQ multiplex PCR. V, J and clone size reflect that table, while D and trimming were determined from the DNA. The sample yields 300,000 or so clones, about 90% seen once. Trimming removed 4 bases from V and 0 bases from J, with 12 bases in between. This CDR3 has 15 residues. Germline CDR1 reads LNHNV; CDR2 reads YYDKDF (reference sequence). The sample originates from a study of blood T cell repertoires in COVID-19. About the study: Whether acute or convalescent, the COVID-19 samples came from the United States, Italy and Spain. T cells, B-cell-depleted T cells, or PBMCs provided the cDNA or gDNA that served as material.

Seattle's cohort entered during active infection and was followed longitudinally. The sequencing input was peripheral blood. This rearrangement joins TRBV15 to TRBJ1-1; no reliable D call. The TCR comes from a woman in her thirties with COVID-19, enrolled during active disease. CDR3 in DNA: TGTGCCACCAGCATCGTCGACACAGTGAACACTGAAGCTTTCTTT. Protein: CATSIVDTVNTEAFF.